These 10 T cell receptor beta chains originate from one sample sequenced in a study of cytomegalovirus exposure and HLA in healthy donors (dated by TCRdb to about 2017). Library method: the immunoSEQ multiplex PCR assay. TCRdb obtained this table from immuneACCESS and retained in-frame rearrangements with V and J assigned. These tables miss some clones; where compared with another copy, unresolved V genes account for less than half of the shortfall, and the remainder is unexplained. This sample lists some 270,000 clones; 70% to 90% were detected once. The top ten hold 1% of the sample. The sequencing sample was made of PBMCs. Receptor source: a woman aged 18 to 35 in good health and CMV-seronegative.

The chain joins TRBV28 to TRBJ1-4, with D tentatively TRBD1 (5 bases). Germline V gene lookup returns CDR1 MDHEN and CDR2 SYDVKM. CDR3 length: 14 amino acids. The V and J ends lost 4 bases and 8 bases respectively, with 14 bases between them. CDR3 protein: CASSSHRIREKLFF. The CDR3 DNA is TGTGCCAGCAGTTCCCACAGGATAAGAGAAAAACTGTTTTTT.

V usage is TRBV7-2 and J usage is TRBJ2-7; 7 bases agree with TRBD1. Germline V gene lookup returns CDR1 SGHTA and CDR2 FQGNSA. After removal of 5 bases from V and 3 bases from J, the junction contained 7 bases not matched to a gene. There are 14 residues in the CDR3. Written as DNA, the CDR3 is TGTGCCAGCAGCGTACGGGACAGATTCTACGAGCAGTACTTC. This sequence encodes CASSVRDRFYEQYF.

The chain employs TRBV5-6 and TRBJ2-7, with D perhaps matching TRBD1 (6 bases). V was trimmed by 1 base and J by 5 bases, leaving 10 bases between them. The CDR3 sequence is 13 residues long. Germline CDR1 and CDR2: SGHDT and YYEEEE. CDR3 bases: TGTGCCAGCAGCTTGCAACAGGGTCACGAGCAGTACTTC. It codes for CASSLQQGHEQYF.

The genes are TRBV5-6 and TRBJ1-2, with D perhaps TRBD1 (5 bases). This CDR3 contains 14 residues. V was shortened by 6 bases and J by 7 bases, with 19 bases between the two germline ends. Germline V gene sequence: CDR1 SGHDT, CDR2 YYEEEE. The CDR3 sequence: CASTLAGGFSGYTF. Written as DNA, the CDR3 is TGTGCCAGCACGCTGGCGGGGGGTTTTTCTGGCTACACCTTC.

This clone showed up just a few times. Here the CDR3 DNA reads TGTGCCAGCAGTGAAGGGCAGGCGTCTAACTATGGCTACACCTTC. It encodes CASSEGQASNYGYTF. The chain recombines TRBV6-1 with TRBJ1-2; D remains unclear. This CDR3 region has 15 residues. Germline V gene lookup returns CDR1 MNHNS and CDR2 SASEGT. The V end lost 1 base, the J end lost 0 bases, and 9 bases lay between the germline ends.

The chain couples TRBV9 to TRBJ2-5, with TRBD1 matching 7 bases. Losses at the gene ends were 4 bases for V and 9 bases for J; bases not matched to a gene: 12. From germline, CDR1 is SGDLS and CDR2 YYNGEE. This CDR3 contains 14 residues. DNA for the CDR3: TGTGCCAGCAGCCCTTCAGACAGGGCCGCGGCCCAGTACTTC. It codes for CASSPSDRAAAQYF.

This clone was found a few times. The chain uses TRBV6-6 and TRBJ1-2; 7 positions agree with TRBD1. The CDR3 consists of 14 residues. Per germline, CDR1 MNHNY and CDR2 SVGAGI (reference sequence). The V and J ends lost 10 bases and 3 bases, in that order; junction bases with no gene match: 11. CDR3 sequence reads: CATRHSTGHYGYTF. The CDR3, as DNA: TGTGCCACCAGACATTCGACAGGGCACTATGGCTACACCTTC.

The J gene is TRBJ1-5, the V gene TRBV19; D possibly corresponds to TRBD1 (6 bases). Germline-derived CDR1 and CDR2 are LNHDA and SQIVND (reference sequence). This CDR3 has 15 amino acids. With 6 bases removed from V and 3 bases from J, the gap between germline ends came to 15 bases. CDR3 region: CASRQGTTYNQPQHF. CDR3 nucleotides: TGTGCCAGTAGGCAAGGGACAACTTACAATCAGCCCCAGCATTTT.

CDR3 residues: CASSPRGLAGSAEQYF. The CDR3 coding sequence is TGTGCCAGCTCACCACGAGGACTAGCGGGCTCTGCCGAGCAGTACTTC. This sequence joins TRBV18 and TRBJ2-7; 11 positions agree with TRBD2. The CDR3 extends over 16 amino acids. The V segment lost 1 base and the J segment 6 bases; nucleotides outside the gene matches: 8. Per germline, CDR1 KGHSH and CDR2 LQKENI.

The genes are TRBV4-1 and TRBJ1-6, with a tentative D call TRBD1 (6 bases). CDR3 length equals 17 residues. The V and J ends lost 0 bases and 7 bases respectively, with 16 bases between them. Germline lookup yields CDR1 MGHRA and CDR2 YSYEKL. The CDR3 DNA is TGCGCCAGCAGCCAAGATCGAACAGGGCGACGGAATTCACCCCTCCACTTT. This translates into CASSQDRTGRRNSPLHF.